This T cell receptor beta chain was recorded in a study of T cells expressing NK-cell markers. Overall study context: Repertoires of TCR beta were obtained from T cells sorted as CD3+CD56+NKG2C+, CD3+CD56+NKG2C- and CD3+CD56-NKG2C+. Seven HCMV-seropositive donors and one seronegative donor made up the eight sequenced donors. Study-level results: Dominant NKG2C+ clonotypes made up about 1.0-7.5% of CD8+ T cells in six donors.

The TCR beta cDNA came from 5'RACE template switching with UMIs. TCRdb re-called the 5' RACE reads; one entry per CDR3 protein, DNA not given. This listing includes around 7,500 distinct CDR3 sequences. Germline V lookup: CDR1 GTSNPN, CDR2 SVGIG (reference sequence). The CDR3 is made up of 14 amino acids. Note on this clonotype: Its antigen is not identified.

The clonotype originates from a man younger than 30 in good health. The chain has TRBV30 and TRBJ1-2; TCRdb's D gene call, TRBD1, goes unchecked for lack of DNA. Sequencing was done on a sample of blood T cells: a sorted CD56 or NKG2C T cell subset, CD4+ or CD8+ T cells, or bulk PBMC T cells (not recorded which). The CDR3 reads CAWSTTGIDYGYTF.